This T cell receptor (beta chain) was recovered during a study of T cell repertoires in cytomegalovirus infection. Looking at the study overall: Evidence of both CMV infection and a matching HLA type came from public TCR beta signatures.

The CDR3 runs 15 residues. V was trimmed by 1 base and J by 4 bases, leaving 11 bases between them. Germline V gene lookup returns CDR1 SGHAT and CDR2 FQNNGV. This clonotype has just a few counts. Antigen: not known. TCRdb used MiXCR to reprocess the reads, holding one entry per CDR3 protein. The table includes approximately 110,000 distinct CDR3 sequences, over 9.5% detected once. This chain joins TRBV11-2 and TRBJ1-5; D possibly corresponds to TRBD1 (5 bases). The receptor was isolated from a human donor in good health (CMV status not recorded). Some clones in this sample may be carry-over from other donors' samples. What was sequenced was PBMCs, sequenced either directly or after in vitro stimulation (not recorded which). Here the CDR3 reads CASSLGGGRNQPQHF. In DNA form, the CDR3 reads TGTGCCAGCAGCTTAGGCGGGGGAAGGAATCAGCCCCAGCATTTT.